The rows below give T cell receptor beta chains drawn from one sample of a study of shared clonotypes between healthy human individuals. TCRdb keeps only in-frame clones here, not all; method: immunoSEQ multiplex PCR. This table has a few million clones, roughly 92% appearing once. Sequencing used naive CD4+ T cells sorted from blood. The receptor source for this set is a man between 18 and 29 years old in good health. The CDR3 runs from the conserved cysteine through the conserved F or W. Each record gives: V gene, J gene, clone size, D gene, CDR3 protein, CDR3 DNA. D genes are given only for firm matches. Rows give clone size only sometimes, using once, few, many, or a class for an expanded clone.

TRBV27,TRBJ2-1,.,TRBD1,CASSLPGQAYNEQFF,TGTGCCAGCAGTTTACCGGGACAGGCCTACAATGAGCAGTTCTTC
TRBV7-2,TRBJ2-5,.,.,CASSLGAAGGQETQYF,TGTGCCAGCAGCTTAGGGGCGGCGGGCGGCCAAGAGACCCAGTACTTC
TRBV5-1,TRBJ1-1,.,TRBD1,CASRRGQGGNTEAFF,TGCGCCAGCAGACGCGGACAGGGAGGGAACACTGAAGCTTTCTTT
TRBV6-1,TRBJ2-7,.,.,CASSEKRPGRLGGYEQYF,TGTGCCAGCAGTGAGAAGAGACCGGGACGGCTTGGGGGCTACGAGCAGTACTTC
TRBV11-2,TRBJ1-5,.,.,CASSLDRGNQPQHF,TGTGCCAGCAGCTTAGACAGGGGTAATCAGCCCCAGCATTTT
TRBV6-5,TRBJ1-2,.,TRBD1,CASSYSDRTGYTF,TGTGCCAGCAGTTACTCGGACAGGACCGGCTACACCTTC
TRBV2,TRBJ2-2,.,TRBD1,CASEGGQGTSGELFF,TGTGCCAGCGAGGGGGGACAGGGGACGTCCGGGGAGCTGTTTTTT
TRBV29-1,TRBJ2-7,.,TRBD2,CSVEDREAGINEQYF,TGCAGCGTTGAAGATCGGGAAGCGGGAATCAACGAGCAGTACTTC
TRBV4-1,TRBJ2-5,.,.,CASSQVVGSSTQYF,TGCGCCAGCAGCCAAGTGGTCGGGAGCTCGACCCAGTACTTC
TRBV9,TRBJ2-7,.,TRBD2,CASSPRELAGYEQYF,TGTGCCAGCAGCCCTCGGGAATTAGCGGGCTACGAGCAGTACTTC
TRBV6-6,TRBJ2-2,.,.,CASSPIGLSKSLELFF,TGTGCCAGCAGTCCCATTGGACTCTCAAAATCGTTGGAGCTGTTTTTT
TRBV19,TRBJ1-2,few,TRBD1,CASTSTGNYGYTF,TGTGCCAGTACCTCGACAGGGAACTATGGCTACACCTTC
TRBV6-5,TRBJ1-2,.,TRBD1,CASSSGQGSGYTF,TGTGCCAGCAGCTCGGGACAGGGCTCTGGCTACACCTTC
TRBV4-3,TRBJ2-7,.,TRBD2,CASMQRGYEQYF,TGCGCCAGCATGCAGCGGGGATACGAGCAGTACTTC
TRBV6-1,TRBJ2-6,once,.,CATLPLGANVLTF,TGTGCCACCTTGCCGCTAGGGGCCAACGTCCTGACTTTC
TRBV7-3,TRBJ2-1,.,.,CASSSQGSWDEQFF,TGTGCCAGCAGCTCGCAGGGGAGTTGGGATGAGCAGTTCTTC
TRBV19,TRBJ1-1,.,.,CASSAGLNTEAFF,TGTGCCAGTAGTGCGGGGTTGAACACTGAAGCTTTCTTT
TRBV6-6,TRBJ2-3,.,TRBD2,CASSYSAGDTDTQYF,TGTGCCAGCAGTTACTCGGCGGGGGACACAGATACGCAGTATTTT
TRBV9,TRBJ1-1,few,TRBD1,CASSRQGTNTEAFF,TGTGCCAGCAGCAGACAGGGTACGAACACTGAAGCTTTCTTT
TRBV6-6,TRBJ2-7,.,TRBD1,CASSYPGQGVGEQYF,TGTGCCAGCAGTTACCCTGGACAGGGGGTCGGCGAGCAGTACTTC
TRBV5-1,TRBJ2-7,.,.,CASSLAGPSYEQYF,TGCGCCAGCAGCTTGGCGGGGCCCTCCTACGAGCAGTACTTC
TRBV6-1,TRBJ1-5,.,TRBD1,CASSDGQGFSNQPQHF,TGTGCCAGCAGTGATGGACAGGGATTTAGCAATCAGCCCCAGCATTTT
TRBV28,TRBJ2-3,.,TRBD2,CASSALLAGGLYTQYF,TGTGCCAGCAGTGCCTTACTAGCGGGGGGTTTATATACGCAGTATTTT
TRBV29-1,TRBJ2-6,.,.,CSVIGRISGANVLTF,TGCAGCGTCATAGGACGGATCTCTGGGGCCAACGTCCTGACTTTC
TRBV30,TRBJ1-4,.,.,CAWSVGEEKLFF,TGTGCCTGGAGTGTTGGGGAGGAAAAACTGTTTTTT
TRBV4-1,TRBJ2-7,.,.,CASSQGRSGSYYEQYF,TGCGCCAGCAGCCAAGGTAGATCGGGGTCCTACTACGAGCAGTACTTC
TRBV14,TRBJ2-6,.,.,CASSQGSGANVLTF,TGTGCCAGCAGCCAAGGTTCTGGGGCCAACGTCCTGACTTTC
TRBV28,TRBJ2-2,.,.,CASSRKVGGWTGELFF,TGTGCCAGCAGTCGGAAGGTGGGGGGCTGGACCGGGGAGCTGTTTTTT